One and the same sample provided the 8 T cell receptor beta chains below, sequenced in a study of shared clonotypes between healthy human individuals. Profiling relied on immunoSEQ multiplex PCR, and the TCRdb table lists in-frame clones only, not all of them. This table holds about 2,100,000 clones, about 93% found once. Naive CD8 cells lacked CD45RO and underwent positive selection for CCR7, leaving out terminally differentiated effector memory CD45RA+ cells. Sequenced material: naive CD8+ T cells from PBMCs. The receptors shown here come from a man aged 18 to 35 in good health. Some clones in this sample may be carry-over from other donors' samples.

The chain has TRBV29-1 and TRBJ1-2, with no clear D. Germline assignment: CDR1 SQVTM and CDR2 ANQGSEA. V was pared by 7 bases and J by 3 bases, with 9 bases between. The CDR3 extends over 11 amino acids. The CDR3 loop reads CSGEVDYGYTF. For the CDR3, the DNA is TGCAGCGGGGAGGTGGACTATGGCTACACCTTC.

Turning to this clone: The sample contains more than one DNA sequence encoding this CDR3. The chain employs TRBV27 and TRBJ2-7; 11 nucleotides align to TRBD2. The CDR3 covers 16 residues. Germline V gene lookup returns CDR1 MNHEY and CDR2 SMNVEV (reference sequence). V was clipped by 5 bases and J by 1 base; unmatched bases: 7. Here the CDR3 DNA reads TGTGCCAGCAGTCTCGTCCTAGCGGGAGGTTCCTACGAGCAGTACTTC. Translation gives CASSLVLAGGSYEQYF.

The rearrangement uses TRBV27 and TRBJ1-2; D ambiguous. V was cut by 3 bases and J by 0 bases, with 14 bases left in between. Germline-derived CDR1 and CDR2 are MNHEY and SMNVEV (reference sequence). The CDR3 runs 16 residues. CDR3 residues: CASSFSVGETNYGYTF. The CDR3 nucleotides are TGTGCCAGCAGTTTTTCGGTCGGGGAAACTAACTATGGCTACACCTTC.

In regard to this clone: Other DNA sequences of this sample code for an identical CDR3. V and J are TRBV28 and TRBJ2-7, with 8 positions matching TRBD2. The germline V gene encodes CDR1 MDHEN and CDR2 SYDVKM. This CDR3 spans 15 amino acids. Germline trimming cut 3 bases from V and 0 bases from J; bases unmatched to any gene: 4. CDR3 coding DNA: TGTGCCAGCAGTTTCCTAGCGGGCCTCTCCTACGAGCAGTACTTC. This gives the protein CASSFLAGLSYEQYF.

Points on this clone: Other DNA sequences in this specimen translate into the identical CDR3. The rearrangement uses TRBV9 and TRBJ2-7; no clear D. The CDR3 spans 13 residues. V was pared by 0 bases and J by 1 base, with 5 bases between. Germline assignment: CDR1 SGDLS and CDR2 YYNGEE. DNA for the CDR3: TGTGCCAGCAGCGTAGATGTGTCCTACGAGCAGTACTTC. Translated, it gives CASSVDVSYEQYF.

The chain has TRBV7-2 and TRBJ2-3, with TRBD2 matching over 9 bases. The CDR3 runs 18 residues. Trimming took 4 bases from V and 1 from J; bases not matched to a gene: 12. Germline CDR1 SGHTA, CDR2 FQGNSA. The CDR3 coding sequence is TGTGCCAGCAGCTCGCCGTCTAGCGGGGCCCTTGGCACAGATACGCAGTATTTT. Translation: CASSSPSSGALGTDTQYF.

This chain uses TRBV6-5 with TRBJ1-1, with unresolved D. Germline V gene data show CDR1 as MNHEY and CDR2 as SVGAGI. The CDR3 totals 13 residues. V dropped 6 bases and J dropped 4 bases, with 12 bases sitting between them. The CDR3 nucleotides are TGTGCCAGCAGCCCCGCCATACTCACTGAAGCTTTCTTT. Amino acids: CASSPAILTEAFF.

The chain uses TRBV30 and TRBJ2-3; D is possibly TRBD1 or TRBD2 (5 bases each). The CDR3 loop spans 17 amino acids. The V gene's germline CDR1 is GTSNPN and CDR2 SVGIG (reference sequence). V lost 3 bases to trimming and J lost 2 bases, with 21 bases between them. The CDR3 coding sequence is TGTGCCTGGAGCGAACGGACTGACAGATACTACACAGATACGCAGTATTTT. This encodes CAWSERTDRYYTDTQYF.